This T cell receptor beta chain was documented in a study of T cells after posttransplantation cyclophosphamide. Control samples came 1 year after myeloablative marrow transplants with methotrexate plus calcineurin inhibitor. Sequenced by immunoSEQ multiplex PCR; TCRdb stores in-frame clones only, minus some. The sample carries 20,000 or so clones, 80% to 90% recorded once. This material consisted of PBMCs, taken roughly 49 weeks after allogeneic stem cell transplant with calcineurin inhibitor and methotrexate. The TCR sequence derives from a female patient aged 30-39 years who received an allogeneic stem cell transplant from an unrelated donor, was CMV-positive, and had acute and chronic GVHD. These T cells may partly come from the graft donor.

CDR3 sequence reads: CASSPPGGNQPQHF. CDR3 DNA: TGTGCCAGCAGTCCCCCCGGGGGCAATCAGCCCCAGCATTTT. This chain joins TRBV6-5 and TRBJ1-5; no clear D gene. The germline CDR1 and CDR2 sequences are MNHEY and SVGAGI. The CDR3 contains 14 residues. Trimming took 5 bases from V and 2 from J, leaving 10 bases between them.